Each of the 27 T cell receptor beta chains below was sequenced from the same sample in a study of blood T cell repertoires in COVID-19. The protocol was immunoSEQ multiplex PCR, while the TCRdb copy is restricted to in-frame clones and leaves out a portion. The sample shows about 210,000 clones, roughly 88% of them seen only once. Sequenced: peripheral blood. The source is a man aged 18 to 35 with active or convalescent COVID-19.

The chain links TRBV29-1 to TRBJ2-5; a possible D gene is TRBD1 (6 bases). The CDR3 runs 11 residues. The germline gives CDR1 SQVTM, CDR2 ANQGSEA. Between the trimmed V and J ends, which lost 6 bases and 5 bases, there was a span of 10 bases. CDR3 sequence: CSVNREETQYF. For the CDR3, the DNA is TGCAGCGTCAACAGGGAGGAGACCCAGTACTTC.

The genes are TRBV9 and TRBJ2-5; 9 nucleotides align to TRBD1. The CDR3 has 15 amino acids. With V trimmed by 2 bases and J by 1 base, 3 bases remained unmatched. Germline CDR1 and CDR2: SGDLS and YYNGEE. The CDR3 loop reads CASSVGDRVQETQYF. For the CDR3, the DNA is TGTGCCAGCAGCGTTGGGGACAGGGTCCAAGAGACCCAGTACTTC. The entire variable domain, with the rest obtained from reference TRBV9 and TRBJ2-5, is as follows: DSGVTQTPKHLITATGQRVTLRCSPRSGDLSVYWYQQSLDQGLQFLIQYYNGEERAKGNILERFSAQQFPDLHSELNLSSLELGDSALYFCASSVGDRVQETQYFGPGTRLLVL.

The rearrangement links TRBV12-3 or TRBV12-4 to TRBJ1-3; D gene uncertain. This CDR3 comprises 13 residues. The V end lost 4 bases, the J end lost 5 bases, and 9 bases lay between the germline ends. In DNA form, the CDR3 reads TGTGCCAGCAGTTGGGCACATCGAAACACCATATATTTT. This sequence encodes CASSWAHRNTIYF.

The V call is TRBV7-2, the J call TRBJ2-2; a possible D gene is TRBD2 (6 bases). CDR3 size: 16 residues. V lost 2 bases and J lost 0, with 10 bases in between. From germline, CDR1 is SGHTA and CDR2 FQGNSA. The CDR3 region is CASSLFGGTNTGELFF. The CDR3 DNA follows: TGTGCCAGCAGCTTATTCGGCGGGACGAACACCGGGGAGCTGTTTTTT.

The chain is built from TRBV19 and TRBJ2-5; D perhaps matches TRBD2 (7 bases). The CDR3 consists of 15 residues. Germline CDR1 and CDR2: LNHDA and SQIVND (reference sequence). The germline V and J ends were trimmed by 2 bases and 3 bases, with 13 bases remaining between them. CDR3 nucleotide sequence: TGTGCCAGTAGTATAATGGGGGGGGCAGAAGAGACCCAGTACTTC. Protein sequence: CASSIMGGAEETQYF.

The chain uses TRBV27 and TRBJ2-7; TRBD1 agrees at 10 bases. Germline values: CDR1 MNHEY, CDR2 SMNVEV (reference sequence). This CDR3 spans 15 amino acids. The J segment lost 2 bases and the V segment lost 2 bases, leaving 3 bases of the junction unmatched. DNA for the CDR3: TGTGCCAGCAGTTTAGCCGGGACAGGGGCCTACGAGCAGTACTTC. Its translation: CASSLAGTGAYEQYF.

This chain joins TRBV5-1 and TRBJ2-7, with TRBD2 matching 9 bases. J was trimmed by 0 bases and V by 1 base; bases with no gene match: 2. The CDR3 totals 15 residues. The V gene's germline CDR1 is SGHRS and CDR2 YFSETQ. This CDR3 is CASSLMGLASYEQYF. DNA of the CDR3: TGCGCCAGCAGCTTGATGGGACTAGCCTCCTACGAGCAGTACTTC.

This chain links TRBV30 with TRBJ2-7; D unresolved. CDR3 size: 13 residues. Germline V lookup: CDR1 GTSNPN, CDR2 SVGIG (reference sequence). Between the trimmed V and J ends, which lost 0 bases and 1 base, there was a span of 7 bases. The CDR3 loop is CAWSVARSYEQYF. The DNA for the CDR3 is TGTGCCTGGAGTGTTGCCAGGTCCTACGAGCAGTACTTC. Together with reference TRBV30 and TRBJ2-7, the CDR3 gives the full variable domain: SQTIHQWPATLVQPVGSPLSLECTVEGTSNPNLYWYRQAAGRGLQLLFYSVGIGQISSEVPQNLSASRPQDRQFILSSKKLLLSDSGFYLCAWSVARSYEQYFGPGTRLTVT.

The chain combines TRBV14 with TRBJ1-3; 7 bases are shared with TRBD1. The V and J ends lost 1 base and 0 bases, in that order; junction bases with no gene match: 0. Per germline, CDR1 SGHDN and CDR2 FVKESK. The CDR3 contains 15 residues. The CDR3 sequence: CASSQGDSSGNTIYF. Here the CDR3 DNA reads TGTGCCAGCAGCCAAGGGGACAGCTCTGGAAACACCATATATTTT.

The chain has TRBV29-1 and TRBJ1-4; 7 nucleotides match TRBD1. Per germline, CDR1 SQVTM and CDR2 ANQGSEA. The length of the CDR3 is 14 residues. V lost 4 bases and J lost 13; bases outside the gene matches: 15. CDR3 region: CSVGRRTGPGGLFF. The DNA for the CDR3 is TGCAGCGTTGGCCGACGAACAGGGCCAGGGGGACTGTTTTTT.

The chain uses TRBV5-8 and TRBJ2-7; 9 nucleotides align to TRBD1. Per the germline V gene, CDR1 is SGHTS and CDR2 is YDEGEE. The CDR3 covers 15 residues. With 2 bases clipped from V and 3 bases from J, the junction kept 6 bases outside the gene matches. In DNA, the CDR3 is TGTGCCAGCAGCTTTTCGGGACAGGGTATCTACGAGCAGTACTTC. It encodes CASSFSGQGIYEQYF.

This chain connects TRBV3-1 (or the pseudogene TRBV3-2) to TRBJ2-7, with TRBD2 identical over 7 bases. From germline, CDR1 is LGHDT and CDR2 YNNKEL (reference sequence). The CDR3 sequence is 15 residues long. Germline trimming cut 2 bases from V and 5 bases from J; bases unmatched to any gene: 9. The CDR3 spells CASSQKTSPENEQYF. In DNA form, the CDR3 reads TGTGCCAGCAGCCAAAAGACTAGCCCTGAGAACGAGCAGTACTTC.

The J gene is TRBJ1-2, the V gene TRBV6-5; 9 positions match TRBD1. V shed 5 bases, J shed 5 bases, and the junction held 6 bases outside the gene matches. Per the germline V gene, CDR1 is MNHEY and CDR2 is SVGAGI. The CDR3 runs 14 residues. The CDR3 here is CASSPRDRAYGYTF. In nucleotides, the CDR3 is TGTGCCAGCAGTCCCCGGGACAGGGCATATGGCTACACCTTC.

A note on this clone: Other DNA sequences of this sample code for an identical CDR3. The rearrangement links TRBV7-3 to TRBJ2-3; 8 nucleotides match TRBD2. V shed 3 bases, J shed 1 base, and the junction held 0 bases outside the gene matches. From germline, CDR1 is SGHTA and CDR2 FQGTGA. CDR3 length equals 14 residues. CDR3 in amino acids: CASSLTSGTDTQYF. The CDR3 nucleotides are TGTGCCAGCAGCTTGACTAGCGGCACAGATACGCAGTATTTT.

A single count supports this clone. The chain recombines TRBV18 with TRBJ2-7; tentative D call: TRBD1 (6 bases). This CDR3 has 13 residues. The germline CDR1 and CDR2 sequences are KGHSH and LQKENI. V was trimmed by 5 bases and J by 6 bases, leaving 14 bases between them. The CDR3 here is CASSSDRLGEQYF. Here the CDR3 DNA reads TGTGCCAGCTCATCCGACAGGCTAGGCGAGCAGTACTTC. The variable domain in full, completed from reference TRBV18 and TRBJ2-7, reads NAGVMQNPRHLVRRRGQEARLRCSPMKGHSHVYWYRQLPEEGLKFMVYLQKENIIDESGMPKERFSAEFPKEGPSILRIQQVVRGDSAAYFCASSSDRLGEQYFGPGTRLTVT.

The J gene is TRBJ1-5, the V gene TRBV6-5; D not resolved. Between the trimmed V and J ends, which lost 8 bases and 6 bases, there was a span of 11 bases. From germline, CDR1 is MNHEY and CDR2 SVGAGI. This CDR3 is 12 amino acids long. This chain's CDR3 is CASYGRSQPQHF. CDR3 nucleotide sequence: TGTGCCAGCTACGGTAGGAGTCAGCCCCAGCATTTT.

V gene TRBV28 combines with J gene TRBJ2-7; D ambiguous. Germline CDR1 reads MDHEN; CDR2 reads SYDVKM. There are 15 residues in the CDR3. Trimming took 1 base from V and 0 from J, leaving 10 bases between them. The CDR3 reads CASSLYRLFSYEQYF. In DNA form, the CDR3 reads TGTGCCAGCAGTTTATATCGACTTTTCTCCTACGAGCAGTACTTC. The whole variable domain, filled in from reference TRBV28 and TRBJ2-7, reads DVKVTQSSRYLVKRTGEKVFLECVQDMDHENMFWYRQDPGLGLRLIYFSYDVKMKEKGDIPEGYSVSREKKERFSLILESASTNQTSMYLCASSLYRLFSYEQYFGPGTRLTVT.

The V call is TRBV30, the J call TRBJ1-5; the match to TRBD1 covers 11 bases. The CDR3 length is 13 residues. Trimming removed 5 bases from V and 7 bases from J; junction bases left unmatched: 4. Germline V gene data show CDR1 as GTSNPN and CDR2 as SVGIG (reference sequence). CDR3 amino acids: CAWGTGGLQPQHF. The CDR3 nucleotides are TGTGCCTGGGGGACAGGGGGTTTGCAGCCCCAGCATTTT.

The chain is built from TRBV5-4 and TRBJ2-1, with 8 bases identical to TRBD2. This CDR3 comprises 16 residues. Trimming at V came to 0 bases and at J to 9 bases, leaving 11 bases not matched to a gene. In germline, CDR1 is SGHNT, CDR2 YYREEE (reference sequence). The CDR3 sequence is CASSLGWASGLGEQFF. Written as DNA, the CDR3 is TGTGCCAGCAGCTTGGGATGGGCTAGCGGGTTGGGTGAGCAGTTCTTC.

This clone was observed a few times. This sequence joins TRBV27 and TRBJ2-1, with D possibly being TRBD2 (5 bases). This CDR3 is 15 amino acids long. Trimming removed 1 base at V and 5 bases at J, with 12 bases between. The germline CDR1 and CDR2 sequences are MNHEY and SMNVEV (reference sequence). The CDR3 protein is CASSLLDLVDNEQFF. CDR3 in DNA: TGTGCCAGCAGTTTATTGGACTTAGTGGACAATGAGCAGTTCTTC.

J is TRBJ1-5 and V is TRBV3-1 (or the pseudogene TRBV3-2); 11 nucleotides match TRBD1. Germline V gives CDR1 LGHDT, CDR2 YNNKEL (reference sequence). CDR3 length: 18 residues. The junction had 9 bases not matched to a gene; V was cut back by 1 base and J by 4 bases. The CDR3 loop is CASSQGKLDRGLNQPQHF. DNA of the CDR3: TGTGCCAGCAGCCAAGGCAAGTTGGACAGGGGGCTTAATCAGCCCCAGCATTTT.

V and J are TRBV24-1 and TRBJ2-6; TRBD1 matches at 8 bases. Germline V gives CDR1 KGHDR, CDR2 SFDVKD. This CDR3 contains 19 residues. J lost 0 bases, V lost 6 bases, and 12 bases had no gene match. The CDR3 reads CATSPTPDREDSGANVLTF. The CDR3 DNA follows: TGTGCCACCAGTCCGACCCCGGACAGGGAAGACTCTGGGGCCAACGTCCTGACTTTC.

The chain is built from TRBV5-6 and TRBJ1-1; TRBD1 aligns across 7 bases. The V gene's germline CDR1 is SGHDT and CDR2 YYEEEE. The CDR3 has 14 amino acids. V was pared by 3 bases and J by 5 bases, with 7 bases of the junction left unmatched. The CDR3: CASSWRQGGTEAFF. CDR3 in DNA: TGTGCCAGCAGCTGGAGACAGGGTGGTACTGAAGCTTTCTTT.

The J gene is TRBJ1-5, the V gene TRBV27; D not resolved. Trimming took off 3 bases at V and 7 bases at J, with 7 bases between the two ends. The length of the CDR3 is 12 residues. Germline V lookup: CDR1 MNHEY, CDR2 SMNVEV (reference sequence). The CDR3 sequence is CASSFLGQPQHF. In DNA form, the CDR3 reads TGTGCCAGCAGTTTTCTTGGCCAGCCCCAGCATTTT.

The genes are TRBV30 and TRBJ2-1, with TRBD1 matching over 7 bases. The CDR3 extends over 13 amino acids. Germline-derived CDR1 and CDR2 are GTSNPN and SVGIG (reference sequence). The J segment lost 7 bases and the V segment lost 1 base, leaving 4 bases of the junction unmatched. The CDR3 DNA reads as TGTGCCTGGAGTGCTACAGGGGAGAATGAGCAGTTCTTC. This gives the protein CAWSATGENEQFF.

This chain joins TRBV19 and TRBJ2-1; 14 bases fit TRBD2. Trimming cost V 8 bases and J 8 bases; bases outside gene matches: 8. The CDR3 length is 15 residues. Germline values: CDR1 LNHDA, CDR2 SQIVND (reference sequence). CDR3 nucleotides: TGTGCCAGTGGGACTAGCGGGAGCTTTCTAGATGAGCAGTTCTTC. Translation: CASGTSGSFLDEQFF.

V and J are TRBV11-2 and TRBJ2-6; D is perhaps TRBD2 (6 bases). Trimming stripped 0 bases from V and 0 bases from J, with 12 bases between. Germline assignment: CDR1 SGHAT and CDR2 FQNNGV. There are 18 residues in the CDR3. The CDR3 DNA is TGTGCCAGCAGCTTAGATCCAGCGGGTCTCTCTGGGGCCAACGTCCTGACTTTC. This translates into CASSLDPAGLSGANVLTF.